These T cell receptor beta chains were read from a single sample in a study of cytomegalovirus exposure and HLA in healthy donors. Clones were sequenced by immunoSEQ multiplex PCR, and TCRdb holds only the in-frame ones, with some missing. The top ten clones hold 1% to 1.5% of a sample with about 180,000 clones, 80% to 90% of them seen once. Input material: PBMCs. The origin of the receptors is a girl aged 2 to 10 in good health and CMV-seropositive. Both conserved end residues are part of each CDR3. The D gene is left open where the match is weak. Not all rows give a size; the values are once, few, many and, for expanded clones, a class.

V: TRBV21-1; size: -; D: -; J: TRBJ2-3; DNA: TGTGCCAGCAGCAAAGTTTCAGCCGGCGGGACCCAAATAGATACGCAGTATTTT; CDR3: CASSKVSAGGTQIDTQYF
V: TRBV29-1; size: -; D: -; J: TRBJ1-2; DNA: TGCAGCGTTTGGGCCCTCTATGGCTACACCTTC; CDR3: CSVWALYGYTF
V: TRBV6-1; size: -; D: -; J: TRBJ1-4; DNA: TGTGCCAGCACAGGGGCAACTAATGAAAAACTGTTTTTT; CDR3: CASTGATNEKLFF
V: TRBV19; size: -; D: -; J: TRBJ1-2; DNA: TGTGCCAGTACCATTGGAGAAATATATGGCTACACCTTC; CDR3: CASTIGEIYGYTF
V: TRBV13; size: -; D: TRBD2; J: TRBJ2-7; DNA: TGTGCCAGCAGCCCCCGACCTAGCGGGAACTACGAGCAGTACTTC; CDR3: CASSPRPSGNYEQYF
V: TRBV13; size: few; D: TRBD1; J: TRBJ1-1; DNA: TGTGCCAGCAGCTTGGGAGACAGGGTAAGCGGTGAAGCTTTCTTT; CDR3: CASSLGDRVSGEAFF
V: TRBV11-2; size: -; D: -; J: TRBJ2-7; DNA: TGTGCCAGCAGCCCCTCCTCCCGAGGAAATTACGAGCAGTACTTC; CDR3: CASSPSSRGNYEQYF
V: TRBV4-2; size: -; D: TRBD2; J: TRBJ2-1; DNA: TGTGCCAGCAGCCTAGAACTAGCGGGAGGAGTGAATGAGCAGTTCTTC; CDR3: CASSLELAGGVNEQFF
V: TRBV9; size: -; D: -; J: TRBJ1-1; DNA: TGTGCCAGCAGCGCAGTTATGAACACTGAAGCTTTCTTT; CDR3: CASSAVMNTEAFF
V: TRBV6-6; size: once; D: TRBD2; J: TRBJ2-7; DNA: TGTGCCAGCAGCGGGACCGGGACTACCGTCAACGAGCAGTACTTC; CDR3: CASSGTGTTVNEQYF
V: TRBV30; size: -; D: -; J: TRBJ2-2; DNA: TGTGCCTGGAGTTTCTATCCGGGACTTAACACCGGGGAGCTGTTTTTT; CDR3: CAWSFYPGLNTGELFF
V: TRBV27; size: -; D: TRBD1; J: TRBJ1-2; DNA: TGTGCCAGCAGTTTAGAGGGTACAGGGGGGGGATATGGCTACACCTTC; CDR3: CASSLEGTGGGYGYTF
V: TRBV19; size: -; D: -; J: TRBJ2-7; DNA: TGTGCCAGTAGTAGACAGAACTCCTACGAGCAGTACTTC; CDR3: CASSRQNSYEQYF
V: TRBV19; size: -; D: -; J: TRBJ2-2; DNA: TGTGCCAGTAGGCCCACAGGGAACACCGGGGAGCTGTTTTTT; CDR3: CASRPTGNTGELFF
V: TRBV7-8; size: -; D: -; J: TRBJ1-3; DNA: TGTGCCAGCAGCCCCCGGGAAAACACCATATATTTT; CDR3: CASSPRENTIYF
V: TRBV4-1; size: few; D: TRBD2; J: TRBJ2-3; DNA: TGCGCCAGCAGCCAAGGATGGGGCGGGGGGGCCTCAGATACGCAGTATTTT; CDR3: CASSQGWGGGASDTQYF
V: TRBV28; size: -; D: -; J: TRBJ1-1; DNA: TGTGCCAGCAGTTTGTCGGACACTGAAGCTTTCTTT; CDR3: CASSLSDTEAFF
V: TRBV30; size: once; D: -; J: TRBJ2-3; DNA: TGTGCCTGGAGTTTTGAGCTCACAGATACGCAGTATTTT; CDR3: CAWSFELTDTQYF
V: TRBV6-1; size: -; D: -; J: TRBJ2-2; DNA: TGTGCCATCCGCGAGATAAACACCGGGGAGCTGTTTTTT; CDR3: CAIREINTGELFF
V: TRBV4-1; size: -; D: TRBD1; J: TRBJ2-7; DNA: TGCGCCAGCAGCCAAGGACAGGGGGTCTACGAGCAGTACTTC; CDR3: CASSQGQGVYEQYF
V: TRBV5-6; size: -; D: -; J: TRBJ1-4; DNA: TGTGCCAGCAGCAAAGGAGGCAGGGGTAGGGAAAAACTGTTTTTT; CDR3: CASSKGGRGREKLFF
V: TRBV29-1; size: -; D: -; J: TRBJ1-2; DNA: TGCAGCGTTAAGAGAGGGTTTTTTAATGCGGACTATGGCTACACCTTC; CDR3: CSVKRGFFNADYGYTF
V: TRBV2; size: -; D: -; J: TRBJ1-1; DNA: TGTGCCAGCAGTGAAGCGCTTCGGGGAACTGAAGCTTTCTTT; CDR3: CASSEALRGTEAFF
V: TRBV6-1; size: -; D: TRBD2; J: TRBJ2-1; DNA: TGTGCCAGCAGTGAAATCAGAGCGGGGGGTTACAATGAGCAGTTCTTC; CDR3: CASSEIRAGGYNEQFF
V: TRBV28; size: once; D: -; J: TRBJ1-4; DNA: TGTGCCAGTTCGCGGACAGCTGCTAATGAAAAACTGTTTTTT; CDR3: CASSRTAANEKLFF
V: TRBV6-6; size: -; D: TRBD2; J: TRBJ2-1; DNA: TGTGCCAGCAGACTAGCGGGAGTCAATGAGCAGTTCTTC; CDR3: CASRLAGVNEQFF